The rows below give T cell receptor beta chains drawn from one sample of a study of immune evolution from preneoplasia to lung adenocarcinoma. Profiled with immunoSEQ multiplex PCR; TCRdb holds only in-frame clones, not every one. The repertoire has about 14,000 clones, 80% to 90% of them found once; the top ten carry 4.2%. The specimen sequenced was FFPE minimally invasive lung adenocarcinoma tissue. The source is a person in their 70s with lung adenocarcinoma. The CDR3 runs from the conserved cysteine through the conserved F or W. The order of the fields is clone size, D gene, J gene, V gene, CDR3 protein, CDR3 DNA. The D gene is left open where the match is weak. Part of the rows lack a size; the others show once, few, many or a class for expanded clones.

abundance: NA
d_gene: NA
j_gene: TRBJ2-7
v_gene: TRBV7-6
CDR3aa: CASSDDTGSYEQYF
CDR3nt: TGTGCCAGCAGCGACGACACAGGGTCCTACGAGCAGTACTTC

abundance: NA
d_gene: TRBD2
j_gene: TRBJ2-3
v_gene: TRBV6-6
CDR3aa: CASSYGASGSTDTQYF
CDR3nt: TGTGCCAGCAGTTACGGCGCTAGCGGAAGCACAGATACGCAGTATTTT

abundance: NA
d_gene: NA
j_gene: TRBJ1-1
v_gene: TRBV28
CDR3aa: CASSFGTEAFF
CDR3nt: TGTGCCAGCAGTTTTGGCACTGAAGCTTTCTTT

abundance: NA
d_gene: NA
j_gene: TRBJ1-1
v_gene: TRBV10-3
CDR3aa: CAISERGDTEAFF
CDR3nt: TGTGCCATCAGTGAGAGGGGAGACACTGAAGCTTTCTTT

abundance: NA
d_gene: NA
j_gene: TRBJ1-1
v_gene: TRBV29-1
CDR3aa: CSAGSRGRANTEAFF
CDR3nt: TGCAGCGCGGGTTCTAGGGGGAGGGCGAACACTGAAGCTTTCTTT

abundance: NA
d_gene: TRBD2
j_gene: TRBJ2-5
v_gene: TRBV30
CDR3aa: CAWSRGGETQYF
CDR3nt: TGTGCCTGGTCGCGGGGGGGGGAGACCCAGTACTTC

abundance: NA
d_gene: TRBD1
j_gene: TRBJ2-7
v_gene: TRBV28
CDR3aa: CASSTTGTGASYEQYF
CDR3nt: TGTGCCAGCAGTACTACCGGGACAGGGGCTAGCTACGAGCAGTACTTC

abundance: NA
d_gene: TRBD2
j_gene: TRBJ2-2
v_gene: TRBV9
CDR3aa: CASSVASGGAGELFF
CDR3nt: TGTGCCAGCAGCGTAGCTAGCGGGGGGGCCGGGGAGCTGTTTTTT

abundance: NA
d_gene: TRBD1
j_gene: TRBJ2-1
v_gene: TRBV10-3
CDR3aa: CATHPDRADYNEQFF
CDR3nt: TGTGCCACGCACCCTGACAGGGCGGACTACAATGAGCAGTTCTTC

abundance: NA
d_gene: TRBD1
j_gene: TRBJ2-4
v_gene: TRBV5-4
CDR3aa: CASRDEGQVNIQYF
CDR3nt: TGTGCCAGCAGGGATGAGGGACAGGTAAACATTCAGTACTTC

abundance: once
d_gene: NA
j_gene: TRBJ1-1
v_gene: TRBV28
CDR3aa: CASSFRFPPDRPEAFF
CDR3nt: TGTGCCAGCAGTTTCAGGTTTCCGCCCGATCGGCCTGAAGCTTTCTTT

abundance: NA
d_gene: NA
j_gene: TRBJ2-5
v_gene: TRBV21-1
CDR3aa: CASSPGTGASETQYF
CDR3nt: TGTGCCAGCAGCCCCGGGACAGGGGCATCGGAGACCCAGTACTTC

abundance: NA
d_gene: NA
j_gene: TRBJ1-6
v_gene: TRBV7-2
CDR3aa: CASSPPSGGTLHF
CDR3nt: TGTGCCAGCAGCCCCCCGTCGGGTGGGACCCTCCACTTT

abundance: medium-sized
d_gene: TRBD2
j_gene: TRBJ2-7
v_gene: TRBV27
CDR3aa: CASSRSSGGPPAGEQYF
CDR3nt: TGTGCCAGCAGCAGGTCTAGCGGGGGCCCTCCCGCGGGGGAGCAGTACTTC

abundance: NA
d_gene: NA
j_gene: TRBJ2-2
v_gene: TRBV15
CDR3aa: CATSRADGELFF
CDR3nt: TGTGCCACCAGCAGAGCGGACGGGGAGCTGTTTTTT

abundance: NA
d_gene: NA
j_gene: TRBJ2-7
v_gene: TRBV28
CDR3aa: CASSSRQTAHYEQYF
CDR3nt: TGTGCCAGCAGCTCCCGACAGACGGCACACTACGAGCAGTACTTC

abundance: NA
d_gene: NA
j_gene: TRBJ2-3
v_gene: TRBV10-3
CDR3aa: CAISDGATDTQYF
CDR3nt: TGTGCCATCAGTGATGGGGCTACAGATACGCAGTATTTT

abundance: NA
d_gene: NA
j_gene: TRBJ2-3
v_gene: TRBV10-3
CDR3aa: CAISVQGITDTQYF
CDR3nt: TGTGCCATCAGTGTACAGGGAATCACAGATACGCAGTATTTT

abundance: once
d_gene: NA
j_gene: TRBJ2-7
v_gene: TRBV6-5
CDR3aa: CASSYILQGEQYF
CDR3nt: TGTGCCAGCAGTTACATTCTTCAGGGCGAGCAGTACTTC

abundance: NA
d_gene: TRBD2
j_gene: TRBJ2-3
v_gene: TRBV28
CDR3aa: CAIAGGWEDTQYF
CDR3nt: TGTGCCATAGCGGGAGGCTGGGAAGATACGCAGTATTTT

abundance: NA
d_gene: TRBD1
j_gene: TRBJ2-1
v_gene: TRBV9
CDR3aa: CASSVGPGTGGRNNEQFF
CDR3nt: TGTGCCAGCAGCGTAGGTCCCGGGACAGGGGGAAGAAACAATGAGCAGTTCTTC

abundance: NA
d_gene: TRBD2
j_gene: TRBJ2-3
v_gene: TRBV7-9
CDR3aa: CASSVSSGGGRTDTQYF
CDR3nt: TGTGCCAGCAGCGTATCTAGCGGGGGGGGACGCACAGATACGCAGTATTTT

abundance: NA
d_gene: NA
j_gene: TRBJ1-1
v_gene: TRBV6-5
CDR3aa: CASSYRGDDAEAFF
CDR3nt: TGTGCCAGCAGTTACAGAGGGGATGACGCTGAAGCTTTCTTT

abundance: NA
d_gene: TRBD1
j_gene: TRBJ2-1
v_gene: TRBV25-1
CDR3aa: CASSGNRDRGNEQFF
CDR3nt: TGTGCCAGCAGTGGTAACCGGGACAGGGGGAATGAGCAGTTCTTC

abundance: NA
d_gene: TRBD1
j_gene: TRBJ1-5
v_gene: TRBV7-9
CDR3aa: CASSSGTGLGGPQHF
CDR3nt: TGTGCCAGCAGCTCCGGGACAGGCCTAGGGGGTCCCCAGCATTTT

abundance: NA
d_gene: NA
j_gene: TRBJ2-5
v_gene: TRBV2
CDR3aa: CASSTSAVVETQYF
CDR3nt: TGTGCCAGCAGTACTAGTGCGGTGGTGGAGACCCAGTACTTC

abundance: few
d_gene: NA
j_gene: TRBJ1-5
v_gene: TRBV19
CDR3aa: CASRGGQGGNQPQHF
CDR3nt: TGTGCCAGTAGAGGGGGGCAGGGAGGCAATCAGCCCCAGCATTTT

abundance: NA
d_gene: TRBD1
j_gene: TRBJ1-3
v_gene: TRBV10-3
CDR3aa: CAIRGAGTGGNTIYF
CDR3nt: TGTGCCATCAGAGGAGCCGGGACAGGAGGTAACACCATATATTTT

abundance: NA
d_gene: NA
j_gene: TRBJ2-7
v_gene: TRBV6-1
CDR3aa: CASSEGYAEQYF
CDR3nt: TGTGCCAGCAGTGAAGGGTATGCCGAGCAGTACTTC

abundance: NA
d_gene: TRBD1
j_gene: TRBJ2-5
v_gene: TRBV28
CDR3aa: CASSPGQGVIETQYF
CDR3nt: TGTGCCAGCAGTCCGGGACAGGGAGTCATTGAGACCCAGTACTTC

abundance: NA
d_gene: TRBD1
j_gene: TRBJ2-7
v_gene: TRBV9
CDR3aa: CAGHLDREDDEQYF
CDR3nt: TGTGCCGGGCATCTGGACAGGGAGGACGACGAGCAGTACTTC

abundance: NA
d_gene: NA
j_gene: TRBJ2-6
v_gene: TRBV5-4
CDR3aa: CASSLGGTSGANVLTF
CDR3nt: TGTGCCAGCAGCTTGGGCGGCACGTCTGGGGCCAACGTCCTGACTTTC

abundance: NA
d_gene: NA
j_gene: TRBJ1-2
v_gene: TRBV5-1
CDR3aa: CASSGGLYGYTF
CDR3nt: TGCGCCAGCAGCGGGGGCCTCTATGGCTACACCTTC

abundance: NA
d_gene: NA
j_gene: TRBJ2-3
v_gene: TRBV5-5
CDR3aa: CASSSGAGSTDTQYF
CDR3nt: TGTGCCAGCAGCAGTGGGGCAGGTTCCACAGATACGCAGTATTTT

abundance: NA
d_gene: TRBD2
j_gene: TRBJ2-5
v_gene: TRBV14
CDR3aa: CASSQILAGFETQYF
CDR3nt: TGTGCCAGCAGCCAAATACTAGCGGGGTTTGAGACCCAGTACTTC

abundance: NA
d_gene: TRBD1
j_gene: TRBJ1-2
v_gene: TRBV19
CDR3aa: CASSIRRGGQNPYGYTF
CDR3nt: TGTGCCAGTAGTATACGGCGCGGGGGACAGAATCCCTATGGCTACACCTTC

abundance: NA
d_gene: TRBD2
j_gene: TRBJ2-2
v_gene: TRBV28
CDR3aa: CASSSPGEGGELFF
CDR3nt: TGTGCCAGCAGTTCCCCGGGGGAGGGCGGGGAGCTGTTTTTT

abundance: NA
d_gene: NA
j_gene: TRBJ1-2
v_gene: TRBV18
CDR3aa: CASSVDGNYGYTF
CDR3nt: TGTGCCAGCTCAGTGGACGGTAACTATGGCTACACCTTC

abundance: NA
d_gene: NA
j_gene: TRBJ2-3
v_gene: TRBV15
CDR3aa: CATSREGLPGNTQYF
CDR3nt: TGTGCCACCAGCAGAGAGGGTCTTCCCGGCAATACGCAGTATTTT

abundance: NA
d_gene: TRBD1
j_gene: TRBJ1-4
v_gene: TRBV5-6
CDR3aa: CASSWRGQGGATNEKLFF
CDR3nt: TGTGCCAGCAGCTGGAGGGGACAGGGGGGAGCAACTAATGAAAAACTGTTTTTT